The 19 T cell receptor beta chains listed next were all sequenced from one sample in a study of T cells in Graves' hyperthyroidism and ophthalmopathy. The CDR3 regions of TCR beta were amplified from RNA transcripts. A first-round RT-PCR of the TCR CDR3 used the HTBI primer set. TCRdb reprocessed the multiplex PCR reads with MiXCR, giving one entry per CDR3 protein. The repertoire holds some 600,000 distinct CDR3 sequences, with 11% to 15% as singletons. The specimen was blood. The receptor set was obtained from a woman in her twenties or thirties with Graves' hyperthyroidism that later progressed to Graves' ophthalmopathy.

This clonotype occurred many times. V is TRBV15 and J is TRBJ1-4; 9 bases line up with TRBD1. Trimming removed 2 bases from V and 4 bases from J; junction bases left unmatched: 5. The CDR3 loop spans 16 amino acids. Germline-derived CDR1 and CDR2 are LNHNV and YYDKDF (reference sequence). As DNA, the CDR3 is TGTGCCACCAGCAGATTTCGGGACAGGGATAATGAAAAACTGTTTTTT. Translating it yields CATSRFRDRDNEKLFF.

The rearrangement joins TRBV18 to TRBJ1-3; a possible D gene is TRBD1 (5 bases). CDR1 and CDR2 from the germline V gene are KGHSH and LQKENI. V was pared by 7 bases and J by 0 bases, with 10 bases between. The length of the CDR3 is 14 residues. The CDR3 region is CASLAGISGNTIYF. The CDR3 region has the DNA TGTGCCAGCTTGGCAGGGATCTCTGGAAACACCATATATTTT.

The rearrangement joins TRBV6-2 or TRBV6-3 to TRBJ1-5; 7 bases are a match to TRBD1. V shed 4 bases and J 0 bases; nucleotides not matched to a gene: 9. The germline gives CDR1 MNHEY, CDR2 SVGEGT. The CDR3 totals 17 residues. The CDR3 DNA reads TGTGCCAGCAGTTTCCGGGACAGCCTTTATAGCAATCAGCCCCAGCATTTT. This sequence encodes CASSFRDSLYSNQPQHF.

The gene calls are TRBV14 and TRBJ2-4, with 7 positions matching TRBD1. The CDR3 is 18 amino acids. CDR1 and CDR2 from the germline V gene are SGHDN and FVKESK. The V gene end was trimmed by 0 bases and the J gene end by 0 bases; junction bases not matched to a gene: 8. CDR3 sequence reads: CASSQEFSQGLAKNIQYF. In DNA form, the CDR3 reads TGTGCCAGCAGCCAAGAGTTCTCACAGGGGCTAGCCAAAAACATTCAGTACTTC.

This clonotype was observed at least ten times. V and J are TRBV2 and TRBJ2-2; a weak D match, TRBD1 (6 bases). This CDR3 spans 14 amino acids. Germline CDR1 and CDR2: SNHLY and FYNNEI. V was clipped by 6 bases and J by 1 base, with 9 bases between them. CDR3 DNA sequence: TGTGCCAGCAGCCGAGGGGGGAACACCGGGGAGCTGTTTTTT. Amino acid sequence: CASSRGGNTGELFF.

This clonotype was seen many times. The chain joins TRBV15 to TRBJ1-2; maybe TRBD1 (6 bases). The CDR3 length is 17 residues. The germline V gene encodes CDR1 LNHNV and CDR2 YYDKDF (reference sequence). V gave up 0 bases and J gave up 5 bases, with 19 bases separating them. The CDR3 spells CATSRDIIGGPSYGYTF. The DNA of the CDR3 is TGTGCCACCAGCAGAGACATCATTGGGGGGCCGAGTTATGGCTACACCTTC.

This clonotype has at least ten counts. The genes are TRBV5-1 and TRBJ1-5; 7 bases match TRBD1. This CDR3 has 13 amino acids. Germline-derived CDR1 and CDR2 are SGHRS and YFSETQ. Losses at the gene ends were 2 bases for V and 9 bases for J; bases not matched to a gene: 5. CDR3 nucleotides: TGCGCCAGCAGCTTCAGGGGGGAAGGGCCCCAGCATTTT. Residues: CASSFRGEGPQHF.

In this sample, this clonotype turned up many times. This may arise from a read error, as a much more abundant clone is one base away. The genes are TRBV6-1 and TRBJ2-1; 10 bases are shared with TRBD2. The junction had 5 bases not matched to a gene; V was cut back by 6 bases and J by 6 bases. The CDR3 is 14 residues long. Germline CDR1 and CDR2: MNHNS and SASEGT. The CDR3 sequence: CASSGLAAFNEQFF. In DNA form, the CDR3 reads TGTGCCAGCAGCGGACTAGCGGCCTTCAATGAGCAGTTCTTC.

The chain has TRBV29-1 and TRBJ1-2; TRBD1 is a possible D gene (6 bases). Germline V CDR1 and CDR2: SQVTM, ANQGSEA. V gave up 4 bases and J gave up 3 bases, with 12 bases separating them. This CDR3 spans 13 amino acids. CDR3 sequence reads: CSVGTAGDYGYTF. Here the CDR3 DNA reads TGCAGCGTTGGGACAGCCGGAGACTATGGCTACACCTTC.

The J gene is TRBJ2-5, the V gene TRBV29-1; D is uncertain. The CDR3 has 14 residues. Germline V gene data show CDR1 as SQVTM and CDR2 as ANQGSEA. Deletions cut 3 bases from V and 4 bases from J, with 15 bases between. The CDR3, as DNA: TGCAGCGTTGAGAAGGTCGGGTCAGCAGAGACCCAGTACTTC. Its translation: CSVEKVGSAETQYF.

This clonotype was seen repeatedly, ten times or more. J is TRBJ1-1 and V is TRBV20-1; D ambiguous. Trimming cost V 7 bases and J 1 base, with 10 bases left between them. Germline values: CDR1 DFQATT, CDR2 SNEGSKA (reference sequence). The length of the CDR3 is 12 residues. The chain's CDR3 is CSGKDGNTEAFF. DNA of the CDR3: TGCAGTGGGAAGGACGGGAACACTGAAGCTTTCTTT.

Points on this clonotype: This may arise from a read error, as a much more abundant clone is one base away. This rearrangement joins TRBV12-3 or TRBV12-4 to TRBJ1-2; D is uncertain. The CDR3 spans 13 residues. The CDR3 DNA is TGTGCCAGCAGTTTGAGGGTATACTATGGCCACACCTTC. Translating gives CASSLRVYYGHTF.

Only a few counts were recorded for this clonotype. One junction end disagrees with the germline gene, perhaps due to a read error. The CDR3 protein is CTWETSSGNTIYF. In nucleotides, the CDR3 is TGTACCTGGGAAACGTCCTCTGGAAACACCATATATTTT. This rearrangement joins TRBV30 to TRBJ1-3; no clear D. Germline-derived CDR1 and CDR2 are GTSNPN and SVGIG (reference sequence). CDR3 length equals 13 residues.

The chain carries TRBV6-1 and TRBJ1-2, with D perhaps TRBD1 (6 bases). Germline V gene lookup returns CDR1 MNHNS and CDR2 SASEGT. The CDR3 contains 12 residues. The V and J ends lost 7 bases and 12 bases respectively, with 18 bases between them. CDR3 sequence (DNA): TGTGCCAGCACCGGGACGGGGGGCGGCCACACCTTC. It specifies CASTGTGGGHTF.

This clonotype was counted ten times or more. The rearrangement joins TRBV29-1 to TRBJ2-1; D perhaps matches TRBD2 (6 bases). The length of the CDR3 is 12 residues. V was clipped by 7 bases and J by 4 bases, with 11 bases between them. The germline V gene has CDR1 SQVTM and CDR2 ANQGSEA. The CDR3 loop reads CSARRGYNEQFF. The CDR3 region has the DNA TGCAGCGCCCGTCGGGGGTACAATGAGCAGTTCTTC.

CDR3 protein: CASRPTGAKTYEQYF. CDR3 nucleotide sequence: TGTGCCAGTAGGCCGACAGGGGCCAAGACCTACGAGCAGTACTTC. This chain uses TRBV19 with TRBJ2-7, with TRBD1 matching over 8 bases. J was trimmed by 2 bases and V by 6 bases; bases with no gene match: 9. Germline loops: CDR1 LNHDA, CDR2 SQIVND (reference sequence). This CDR3 is built from 15 residues.

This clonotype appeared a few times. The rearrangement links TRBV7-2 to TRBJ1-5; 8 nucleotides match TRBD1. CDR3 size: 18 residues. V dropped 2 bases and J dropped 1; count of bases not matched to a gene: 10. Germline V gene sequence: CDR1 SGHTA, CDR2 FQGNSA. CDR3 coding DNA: TGTGCCAGCAGCTTAACTTTTCAGGGGGCGGGAAGCAATCAGCCCCAGCATTTT. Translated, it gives CASSLTFQGAGSNQPQHF.

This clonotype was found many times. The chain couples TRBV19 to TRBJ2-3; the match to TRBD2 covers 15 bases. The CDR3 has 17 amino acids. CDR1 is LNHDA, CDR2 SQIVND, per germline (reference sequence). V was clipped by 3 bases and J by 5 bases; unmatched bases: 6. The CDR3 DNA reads TGTGCCAGTAGTATCCGGACTAGCGGGAGGGCGGAAGATACGCAGTATTTT. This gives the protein CASSIRTSGRAEDTQYF.

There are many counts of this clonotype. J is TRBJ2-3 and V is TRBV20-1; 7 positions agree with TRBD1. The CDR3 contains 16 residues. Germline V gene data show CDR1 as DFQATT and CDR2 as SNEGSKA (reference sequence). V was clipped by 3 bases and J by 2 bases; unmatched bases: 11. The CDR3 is CSASEIDREYTDTQYF. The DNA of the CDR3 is TGCAGTGCTAGCGAAATAGACAGGGAGTACACAGATACGCAGTATTTT.